The 2 T cell receptor beta chains given below trace back to one sample, sequenced in a study of T cells after yellow fever vaccination (dated by TCRdb to between 2018 and 2021). To prepare the library, 5' RACE was applied. TCRdb shows the sequencer as Illumina NovaSeq 6000. Starting from the raw public reads, TCRdb applied fastp trimming at Q25, assembled clones with MiXCR and retained in-frame beta chains. Each entry is one CDR3 protein sequence, shown with its most common DNA and genes. This sample lists roughly 400,000 distinct CDR3 sequences; roughly a sixth were detected once. Roughly a sixth of the sample is in the top ten clones. Interpreted using the paper, the treatment or condition label stands for: live attenuated yellow fever vaccine strain. The source was PBMCs, collected before the yellow fever booster vaccination. The receptors derive from a man younger than 35 who received the YFV17D yellow fever vaccine.

The CDR3 coding sequence is TGTGCCAGCAGCCATCTAGCGGGGGTTGCCTACGAGCAGTACTTC. Translating it yields CASSHLAGVAYEQYF. The chain couples TRBV6-2 or TRBV6-3 to TRBJ2-7, with 10 positions matching TRBD2. Per the germline V gene, CDR1 is MNHEY and CDR2 is SVGEGT. The V and J ends lost 6 bases and 2 bases, in that order; junction bases with no gene match: 7. CDR3 length equals 15 residues.

This clonotype was found a few times. The chain recombines TRBV7-9 with TRBJ2-1; TRBD1 aligns across 10 bases. Germline loops: CDR1 SEHNR, CDR2 FQNEAQ (reference sequence). V gave up 1 base and J gave up 7 bases; unmatched junction bases: 7. The CDR3 contains 16 residues. DNA for the CDR3: TGTGCCAGCAGCTTAGGCACGACAGGGGGCAGAAATGAGCAGTTCTTC. It yields the protein CASSLGTTGGRNEQFF.